This T cell receptor (beta chain) was documented in a study of shared clonotypes between healthy human individuals. The CDR3 loop spans 14 amino acids. With 4 bases removed from V and 6 bases from J, the gap between germline ends came to 13 bases. Per the germline V gene, CDR1 is SGHTA and CDR2 is FQGNSA. Clones were sequenced by immunoSEQ multiplex PCR, and TCRdb holds only the in-frame ones, with some missing. The sample lists 1,100,000 or so clones; 78% were seen once. This sequence was found in a man between 18 and 35 years old in good health. Some clones in this sample may be carry-over from other donors' samples. The sequenced material came from memory CD4+ T cells from PBMCs. The sample's subset: CD45RA-negative fraction. This chain joins TRBV7-2 and TRBJ2-1; unclear D gene. CDR3 protein: CASSSRPVSNEQFF. The CDR3 DNA sequence: TGTGCCAGCAGCTCCCGCCCCGTCAGCAATGAGCAGTTCTTC.